This T cell receptor (beta chain) is drawn from a study of early T cells in non-severe SARS-CoV-2 infection. Study in general: Whole-blood bulk RNA, unsorted, was sequenced, and chains were unpaired.

This clonotype appeared many times. Its matching antigen is unknown. Individual cDNA molecules were tagged with unique molecular identifiers, the study reported. TCRdb used MiXCR to reprocess the 5' RACE reads, holding one entry per CDR3 protein. This sample has almost 45,000 distinct CDR3 sequences; around 6% occur once, and the top ten carry around an eighth. The length of the CDR3 is 16 residues. From germline, CDR1 is WNHNN and CDR2 SYGVQD (reference sequence). V shed 7 bases and J shed 0 bases, with 15 bases lying between them. Study findings and constraints: The matching step, a VDJdb search, favored anti-spike CD8 responses and missed private and CD4 specificities.

The specimen was whole blood. V is TRBV10-1 and J is TRBJ1-4; unclear D gene. The source of this sequence is an adult who was a healthcare worker with PCR-confirmed SARS-CoV-2 infection or an uninfected control (not recorded which). Written as DNA, the CDR3 is TGCGCCAGCACTCGGCAGTTCATTGCAACTAATGAAAAACTGTTTTTT. Translating it yields CASTRQFIATNEKLFF.